This T cell receptor (beta chain) was identified during a study of blood T cells in healthy people across ages. Trimming cost V 0 bases and J 4 bases, with 13 bases left between them. From germline, CDR1 is SGDLS and CDR2 YYNGEE. The CDR3 length is 15 residues. A word on this clonotype: The target antigen is unknown.

Whole-study results and caveats: Observed TCR beta diversity per million T cells went down as age went up. This fall followed a roughly linear course with age.

Through a sample-barcoded 5' primer and a J-beta primer mix, a second PCR was run for roughly 6 to 12 cycles. TCRdb ran MiXCR on the 5' RACE reads and lists one entry per CDR3 protein. This sample carries fewer than 2 million distinct CDR3 sequences, approximately 40% of them seen once, and the ten largest clones take 20% to 25%. The V call is TRBV9, the J call TRBJ1-1; no reliable D call. The source material was blood. The clonotype was recovered from a human donor in good health. The CDR3: CASSVDWGVGTEAFF. CDR3 sequence (DNA): TGTGCCAGCAGCGTAGATTGGGGAGTAGGCACTGAAGCTTTCTTT.